This T cell receptor (beta chain) was documented in a study of shared clonotypes between healthy human individuals. Looking at the study overall: The plates for each donor numbered three CD4 naive, three CD4 memory, two CD8 naive and one CD8 memory. Study-wide results and limits: Among donors, clonotype sharing was expected to be affected by sequencing depth.

TCRdb's table, derived via immunoSEQ multiplex PCR, lists solely in-frame clones and lacks some. The sample contains more than 2 million clones, under 97% of which appear only once. Healthy HIV-negative adults with no recent acute infections or vaccinations were recruited as donors. The table lists this clone with a few counts. Its antigen is unidentified. The CDR3 runs 14 residues. The receptor was isolated from a man aged 18-30 years in good health. The chain carries TRBV21-1 and TRBJ2-7; the DNA was not compared with TRBD1, the D call given in the table. TRBV21-1 is a recognized pseudogene. Sequenced material: naive CD4+ T cells sorted from blood. Noted subset: CD45RA+ positively selected. CDR3 region: CAGTPGQGRYEQYF. CDR3 coding DNA: TGTGCCGGCACACCGGGACAGGGGCGTTACGAGCAGTACTTC.